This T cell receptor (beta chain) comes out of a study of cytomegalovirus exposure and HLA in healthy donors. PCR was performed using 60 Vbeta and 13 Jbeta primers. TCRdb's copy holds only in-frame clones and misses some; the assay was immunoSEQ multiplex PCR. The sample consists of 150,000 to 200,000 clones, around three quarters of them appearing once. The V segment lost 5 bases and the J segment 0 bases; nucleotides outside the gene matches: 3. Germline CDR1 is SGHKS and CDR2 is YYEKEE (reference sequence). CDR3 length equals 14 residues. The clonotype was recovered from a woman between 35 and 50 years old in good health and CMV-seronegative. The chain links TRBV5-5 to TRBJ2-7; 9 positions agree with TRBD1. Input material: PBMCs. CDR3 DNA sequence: TGTGCCAGCAGTAGACAGGGGGACTCCTACGAGCAGTACTTC. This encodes CASSRQGDSYEQYF. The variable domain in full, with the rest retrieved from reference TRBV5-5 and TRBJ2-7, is DAGVTQSPTHLIKTRGQQVTLRCSPISGHKSVSWYQQVLGQGPQFIFQYYEKEERGRGNFPDRFSARQFPNYSSELNVNALLLGDSALYLCASSRQGDSYEQYFGPGTRLTVT.